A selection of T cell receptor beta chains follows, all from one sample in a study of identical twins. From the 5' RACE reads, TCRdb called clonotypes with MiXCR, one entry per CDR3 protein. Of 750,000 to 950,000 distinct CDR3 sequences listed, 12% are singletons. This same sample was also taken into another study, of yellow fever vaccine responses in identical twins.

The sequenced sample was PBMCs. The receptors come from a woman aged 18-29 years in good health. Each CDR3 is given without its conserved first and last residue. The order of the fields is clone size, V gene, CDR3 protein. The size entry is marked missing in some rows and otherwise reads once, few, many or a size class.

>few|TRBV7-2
ASSLPNTGFGGAF
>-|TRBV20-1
SARDPRAAVA
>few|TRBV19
ASSINRQGSNEQF
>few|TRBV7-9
ASSAASGYTDTQY
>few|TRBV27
ASSPDRGGYGYT
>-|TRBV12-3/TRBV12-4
ASRELAGGTGELF
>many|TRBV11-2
ASSLDGRTSRNNEQF
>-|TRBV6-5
ASGRLDPF
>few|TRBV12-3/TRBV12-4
ASSPHRGGEAF
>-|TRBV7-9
ASSPAYNYGYT
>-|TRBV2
ASSEGLAGILYEQY
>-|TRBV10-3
AITDRDLTDTQY
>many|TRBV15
ATSSGLGEDTQY
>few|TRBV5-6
ASSLLWGRTEAF
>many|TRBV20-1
SARETGTVGYT
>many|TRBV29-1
SVTQGGDTGELF
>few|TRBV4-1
ASMGESSYEQY
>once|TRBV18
ASSAFRGDSRGANVLT
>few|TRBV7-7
ASSLGTTGGQETQY
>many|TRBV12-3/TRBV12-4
ASSFNGQETQY
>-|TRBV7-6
ASSLGTSGFQETQY
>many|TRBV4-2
ASSQDWGGVAYNEQF
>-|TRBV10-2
ASLPGLAEPVPHTDTQY
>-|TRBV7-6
ASSLELSTQY
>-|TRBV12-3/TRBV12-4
ASRGIAGNEQF
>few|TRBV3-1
ASSQLAGGLNEQF
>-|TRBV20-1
SAQPGNNYNEQF
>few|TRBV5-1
ASSLTGTGPTEAF
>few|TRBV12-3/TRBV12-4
ASSPREAGEQY
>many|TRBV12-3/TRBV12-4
ASARDREGEQF
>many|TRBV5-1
ASSLEQGFHEQY
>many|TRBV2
ASSEDRATDTQY